Each of the 20 T cell receptor beta chains below was sequenced from the same sample in a study of blood T cell repertoires in COVID-19. Only in-frame clones appear in the TCRdb table, and some are missing; sequencing was by immunoSEQ multiplex PCR. The data contain approximately 80,000 clones, around 89% of them singletons. The sequenced sample was peripheral blood. The receptors originated from a human donor in a cohort sampled during active COVID-19.

The chain combines TRBV5-1 with TRBJ1-3, with D possibly being TRBD1 (6 bases). The ends were cut back, 4 bases at V and 1 base at J, with 9 bases in the middle. Germline CDR1 and CDR2: SGHRS and YFSETQ. The CDR3 length is 14 residues. In DNA, the CDR3 is TGCGCCAGCAGCCCACAGGGTTCTGGAAACACCATATATTTT. The encoded protein is CASSPQGSGNTIYF.

The chain combines TRBV5-6 with TRBJ2-4; 8 bases fit TRBD1. Germline CDR1 and CDR2: SGHDT and YYEEEE. V was clipped by 5 bases and J by 6 bases; unmatched bases: 4. CDR3 length: 13 amino acids. CDR3 region: CASRTGQGNIQYF. CDR3 DNA: TGTGCCAGCAGAACTGGACAGGGAAACATTCAGTACTTC.

This clone was recorded only once. The J gene is TRBJ1-6, the V gene TRBV5-1, with 10 bases matching TRBD1. The CDR3 spans 17 residues. Germline loops: CDR1 SGHRS, CDR2 YFSETQ. V trimming: 2 bases; J trimming: 7 bases; junction bases outside the gene matches: 9. CDR3 sequence reads: CASSFVPRDRGNSPLHF. CDR3 sequence (DNA): TGCGCCAGCAGCTTCGTGCCCCGGGACAGGGGCAATTCACCCCTCCACTTT.

This clone was recorded only once. V gene TRBV19 combines with J gene TRBJ2-2, with 10 positions matching TRBD1. V shed 5 bases, J shed 6 bases, and the junction held 12 bases outside the gene matches. The germline CDR1 and CDR2 sequences are LNHDA and SQIVND (reference sequence). This CDR3 region has 17 residues. CDR3 DNA sequence: TGTGCCAGTAGTTCCCAGGGGTGGGACAGGGGTTCCGGGGAGCTGTTTTTT. Protein sequence: CASSSQGWDRGSGELFF.

The chain uses TRBV9 and TRBJ1-5, with D hard to call. There are 14 residues in the CDR3. The V gene lost 0 bases and the J gene lost 1 base, with 5 bases spanning the gap. In germline, CDR1 is SGDLS, CDR2 YYNGEE. The CDR3 sequence: CASSVDVSNQPQHF. Written as DNA, the CDR3 is TGTGCCAGCAGCGTAGATGTAAGCAATCAGCCCCAGCATTTT.

In the case of this clone: Other nucleotide sequences in the sample specify the same CDR3. The CDR3 sequence: CASSPPSNTEAFF. The CDR3 DNA is TGTGCCAGCTCACCACCGTCAAACACTGAAGCTTTCTTT. The chain couples TRBV18 to TRBJ1-1; D gene ambiguous. V was pared by 0 bases and J by 2 bases, with 4 bases between. The CDR3 consists of 13 residues. Per germline, CDR1 KGHSH and CDR2 LQKENI.

The gene calls are TRBV7-3 and TRBJ2-2; D may be TRBD1 (5 bases). The CDR3 sequence is 15 residues long. The V gene lost 5 bases and the J gene lost 0 bases, with 10 bases spanning the gap. CDR1 and CDR2 (germline): SGHTA, FQGTGA. DNA for the CDR3: TGTGCCAGCAGCCCGGCCAGGGCGAACACCGGGGAGCTGTTTTTT. It yields the protein CASSPARANTGELFF. Full variable domain (missing parts from reference TRBV7-3 and TRBJ2-2): GAGVSQTPSNKVTEKGKYVELRCDPISGHTALYWYRQSLGQGPEFLIYFQGTGAADDSGLPNDRFFAVRPEGSVSTLKIQRTERGDSAVYLCASSPARANTGELFFGEGSRLTVL.

This chain links TRBV19 with TRBJ1-6, with 10 bases identical to TRBD1. This CDR3 has 16 amino acids. Trimming cost V 5 bases and J 9 bases; bases outside gene matches: 10. The germline V gene encodes CDR1 LNHDA and CDR2 SQIVND (reference sequence). The CDR3 region is CASSGGTGVTSSPLHF. CDR3 nucleotide sequence: TGTGCCAGTAGTGGGGGGACAGGGGTGACGAGTTCACCCCTCCACTTT.

The chain is built from TRBV5-1 and TRBJ1-5; 7 bases match TRBD1. The junction had 8 bases not matched to a gene; V was cut back by 6 bases and J by 5 bases. Looked up from germline, CDR1 is SGHRS and CDR2 is YFSETQ. This CDR3 spans 14 amino acids. The CDR3 protein is CASTRGGRDQPQHF. The CDR3 DNA sequence: TGCGCCAGCACCCGAGGGGGCCGTGATCAGCCCCAGCATTTT.

Remarks on this clone: This specimen includes other DNA sequences encoding the same CDR3. The chain joins TRBV29-1 to TRBJ2-7; tentative D call: TRBD2 (5 bases). The germline V gene has CDR1 SQVTM and CDR2 ANQGSEA. The length of the CDR3 is 10 residues. Trimming shortened V by 6 bases and J by 7 bases, and 10 bases separated the two germline ends. CDR3 protein: CSVQTGEQYF. CDR3 DNA: TGCAGCGTCCAGACGGGGGAGCAGTACTTC.

V usage is TRBV29-1 and J usage is TRBJ1-5; 8 bases line up with TRBD1. There are 14 residues in the CDR3. V was pared by 8 bases and J by 1 base, with 7 bases of the junction left unmatched. From germline, CDR1 is SQVTM and CDR2 ANQGSEA. This CDR3 is CSLRTGQSNQPQHF. The DNA of the CDR3 is TGCAGCTTACGGACAGGGCAGAGCAATCAGCCCCAGCATTTT.

The chain couples TRBV5-1 to TRBJ1-4; D gene ambiguous. The germline V and J ends were trimmed by 0 bases and 3 bases, with 9 bases remaining between them. CDR3 size: 15 residues. CDR1 is SGHRS, CDR2 YFSETQ, per germline. The CDR3 DNA reads TGCGCCAGCAGCTTGGACAGTCCCGCTAATGAAAAACTGTTTTTT. This gives the protein CASSLDSPANEKLFF. Full variable domain (rest looked up from reference TRBV5-1 and TRBJ1-4): KAGVTQTPRYLIKTRGQQVTLSCSPISGHRSVSWYQQTPGQGLQFLFEYFSETQRNKGNFPGRFSGRQFSNSRSEMNVSTLELGDSALYLCASSLDSPANEKLFFGSGTQLSVL.

The rearrangement links TRBV12-5 to TRBJ2-7; 7 nucleotides match TRBD1. CDR3 length equals 13 residues. The V gene's germline CDR1 is LGHNT and CDR2 FRNRAP. V lost 5 bases to trimming and J lost 7 bases; unmatched junction nucleotides: 8. The CDR3 protein is CASGQTGLDEQYF. The CDR3 DNA is TGTGCTAGTGGTCAGACAGGGTTGGATGAGCAGTACTTC.

The rearrangement links TRBV6-6 to TRBJ2-3, with 8 bases matching TRBD2. CDR1 and CDR2 (germline): MNHNY, SVGAGI (reference sequence). The CDR3 has 17 residues. J gave up 2 bases and V 5 bases, and 12 bases lay outside the gene matches. In DNA form, the CDR3 reads TGTGCCAGCAGTCTACGTTCAGCGGGGGTTTCCACAGATACGCAGTATTTT. Protein product: CASSLRSAGVSTDTQYF.

This clone was observed a handful of times. Other DNA sequences from this sample encode an identical CDR3 as well. The chain recombines TRBV3-1 (or the pseudogene TRBV3-2) with TRBJ1-5; D remains unclear. V lost 0 bases and J lost 4, with 4 bases in between. In germline, CDR1 is LGHDT, CDR2 YNNKEL (reference sequence). The CDR3 runs to 13 residues. The CDR3 DNA reads as TGTGCCAGCAGCCAAGACCGTAATCAGCCCCAGCATTTT. The encoded protein is CASSQDRNQPQHF.

The chain links TRBV19 to TRBJ1-1; the D is unclear. The V end lost 4 bases, the J end lost 4 bases, and 13 bases lay between the germline ends. From germline, CDR1 is LNHDA and CDR2 SQIVND (reference sequence). The CDR3 is 14 amino acids. The CDR3: CASSRDEGGTEAFF. In nucleotides, the CDR3 is TGTGCCAGTAGTAGAGACGAGGGAGGCACTGAAGCTTTCTTT.

The genes are TRBV20-1 and TRBJ2-7; 7 bases agree with TRBD1. CDR1 is DFQATT, CDR2 SNEGSKA, per germline (reference sequence). V lost 3 bases, J lost 3 bases, and 2 bases stayed unmatched. The CDR3 contains 12 residues. The CDR3, as DNA: TGCAGTGCTAGTCCAGGGGGCTACGAGCAGTACTTC. Amino acid sequence: CSASPGGYEQYF.

The V gene is TRBV19, the J gene TRBJ2-7; 10 bases line up with TRBD1. This CDR3 contains 13 residues. V lost 6 bases to trimming and J lost 3 bases; unmatched junction nucleotides: 2. Germline V gene lookup returns CDR1 LNHDA and CDR2 SQIVND (reference sequence). CDR3 in amino acids: CASRGDRGYEQYF. The CDR3 DNA follows: TGTGCCAGTAGGGGGGACAGGGGCTACGAGCAGTACTTC. The variable domain in full, completed from reference TRBV19 and TRBJ2-7, reads DGGITQSPKYLFRKEGQNVTLSCEQNLNHDAMYWYRQDPGQGLRLIYYSQIVNDFQKGDIAEGYSVSREKKESFPLTVTSAQKNPTAFYLCASRGDRGYEQYFGPGTRLTVT.

The chain recombines TRBV2 with TRBJ2-1; TRBD2 agrees at 9 bases. With 7 bases clipped from V and 6 bases from J, the junction kept 10 bases outside the gene matches. The CDR3 is 15 residues long. Germline V gene sequence: CDR1 SNHLY, CDR2 FYNNEI. The CDR3 sequence is CASNLAGSWRNEQFF. The CDR3 bases are TGTGCCAGCAATCTAGCGGGATCTTGGCGCAATGAGCAGTTCTTC.

The V and J genes are TRBV4-1 and TRBJ2-3; 7 nucleotides line up with TRBD1. CDR1 is MGHRA, CDR2 YSYEKL, per germline. The CDR3 covers 16 residues. The V segment lost 3 bases and the J segment 4 bases; nucleotides outside the gene matches: 10. The DNA for the CDR3 is TGCGCCAGCAGCCACCCTCTGGGACAGCGCGCAGATACGCAGTATTTT. Encoded protein: CASSHPLGQRADTQYF.